This entry concerns a single T cell receptor (beta chain). These data originate in a study of blood T cell repertoires in COVID-19. Whole-study context: The origin of the acute and convalescent COVID-19 samples was the United States, Italy and Spain. T cells, B-cell-depleted T cells, or PBMCs supplied cDNA or gDNA.

Authors' data handling: Amplification with reference gene primers provided the estimates of nucleated cell counts. Repertoires were generated with immunoSEQ multiplex PCR, while TCRdb's copy carries only in-frame clones and drops some. The V and J calls and clone size come from that table; D and trimming were worked out from the DNA. The sample includes approximately 180,000 clones, over 75% of them seen just once. Sequences were obtained from peripheral blood. The receptor's source is a woman aged 80 or over with acute or convalescent COVID-19.

The CDR3 here is CASSEGLAGINIQYF. Written as DNA, the CDR3 is TGTGCCAGCAGTGAGGGACTAGCGGGCATCAACATTCAGTACTTC. The chain couples TRBV2 to TRBJ2-4; TRBD2 matches 12 bases. CDR1 is SNHLY and CDR2 is FYNNEI in the germline V gene. With V trimmed by 3 bases and J by 7 bases, 4 bases remained unmatched. There are 15 residues in the CDR3. Complete variable domain (other parts from reference TRBV2 and TRBJ2-4): EPEVTQTPSHQVTQMGQEVILRCVPISNHLYFYWYRQILGQKVEFLVSFYNNEISEKSEIFDDQFSVERPDGSNFTLKIRSTKLEDSAMYFCASSEGLAGINIQYFGAGTRLSVL.